The 27 T cell receptor beta chains below come from one sample, sequenced in a study of cytomegalovirus exposure and HLA in healthy donors. TCRdb keeps only in-frame clones here, not all; method: immunoSEQ multiplex PCR. The sample yields under 200,000 clones, about 90% seen once. The sequencing input was PBMCs. Source of these receptors: a woman in her late teens or twenties in good health and CMV-seropositive.

CDR3 in DNA: TGCGCCAGCAGCCGGTATAAGTTGCAGGGTGGATCCTTGAACACTGAAGCTTTCTTT. Protein product: CASSRYKLQGGSLNTEAFF. The rearrangement uses TRBV4-1 and TRBJ1-1; D perhaps matches TRBD1 (5 bases). Germline V gene data show CDR1 as MGHRA and CDR2 as YSYEKL. The CDR3 contains 19 residues. Trimming left V 4 bases short and J 0 bases short, with 24 bases between.

The V call is TRBV21-1, the J call TRBJ2-7; the table's D call of TRBD2 was not tested on the DNA. TRBV21-1 is flagged as a pseudogene. There are 22 residues in the CDR3. The CDR3 nucleotides read TGTGCCAGCAGCAAAGCGCTTCAGGGGAGCCGATCTAGCGGGAGGGCCCGGTACGAGCAGTACTTC. Amino acid sequence: CASSKALQGSRSSGRARYEQYF.

The rearrangement joins TRBV6-6 to TRBJ1-1; D remains unclear. Trimming cost V 6 bases and J 1 base, with 12 bases left between them. Germline V gene lookup returns CDR1 MNHNY and CDR2 SVGAGI (reference sequence). The CDR3 runs 14 residues. The CDR3 loop is CASSRYRENTEAFF. The CDR3 nucleotides read TGTGCCAGCAGCAGATATCGGGAGAACACTGAAGCTTTCTTT.

This rearrangement joins TRBV10-3 to TRBJ1-1, with D possibly TRBD1 on 5 matching bases. The CDR3 extends over 18 amino acids. The ends were cut back, 0 bases at V and 0 bases at J, with 17 bases in the middle. Per germline, CDR1 ENHRY and CDR2 SYGVKD. The CDR3 coding sequence is TGTGCCATCAGTGAGTCTAGGGGATACGGCGCGATGAACACTGAAGCTTTCTTT. The encoded protein is CAISESRGYGAMNTEAFF.

J is TRBJ1-1 and V is TRBV28; D unclear. With 3 bases removed from V and 0 bases from J, the gap between germline ends came to 11 bases. Per the germline V gene, CDR1 is MDHEN and CDR2 is SYDVKM. This CDR3 comprises 15 residues. CDR3 DNA: TGTGCCAGCAGTTTCGCAGGTTTAATGAACACTGAAGCTTTCTTT. Amino acids: CASSFAGLMNTEAFF.

This clone was seen once. The chain employs TRBV18 and TRBJ2-7; TRBD1 might be the D (6 bases). This CDR3 has 18 amino acids. CDR1 is KGHSH and CDR2 is LQKENI in the germline V gene. Deletions cut 3 bases from V and 3 bases from J, with 24 bases between. CDR3 amino acids: CASSPAVQGPRVHYEQYF. The CDR3 DNA follows: TGTGCCAGCTCACCGGCCGTGCAGGGGCCGCGAGTCCACTACGAGCAGTACTTC.

This clone showed up just a few times. The CDR3: CASSLGLGEQYF. The CDR3 nucleotides are TGTGCCAGCAGCTTGGGTCTCGGCGAGCAGTACTTC. V and J are TRBV5-6 and TRBJ2-7; D gene uncertain. Between the trimmed V and J ends, which lost 0 bases and 6 bases, there was a span of 7 bases. CDR1 is SGHDT and CDR2 is YYEEEE in the germline V gene. The CDR3 runs to 12 residues.

The chain joins TRBV2 to TRBJ2-5; 7 nucleotides agree with TRBD2. The junction had 9 bases not matched to a gene; V was cut back by 3 bases and J by 5 bases. The CDR3 length is 15 residues. The V gene's germline CDR1 is SNHLY and CDR2 FYNNEI. The CDR3 is CASSEERLALETQYF. The CDR3 DNA follows: TGTGCCAGCAGTGAGGAGAGACTAGCCCTGGAGACCCAGTACTTC.

This sequence joins TRBV12-5 and TRBJ2-1; TRBD1 agrees at 9 bases. Germline V lookup: CDR1 LGHNT, CDR2 FRNRAP. The CDR3 is made up of 14 amino acids. After removal of 7 bases from V and 4 bases from J, the junction contained 5 bases not matched to a gene. In nucleotides, the CDR3 is TGTGCTAGTGTTGGAGGACAGGGGTACAATGAGCAGTTCTTC. Protein product: CASVGGQGYNEQFF.

The chain couples TRBV5-1 to TRBJ2-7, with a possible D match to TRBD1 (6 bases). Germline lookup yields CDR1 SGHRS and CDR2 YFSETQ. The CDR3 length is 14 residues. Trimming pared 1 base from V and 2 bases from J, leaving 10 bases between. The CDR3 spells CASSLLDSPYEQYF. The DNA for the CDR3 is TGCGCCAGCAGCTTGCTGGACAGTCCCTACGAGCAGTACTTC.

There are a few counts of this clone. This chain joins TRBV19 and TRBJ1-2; the match to TRBD1 covers 10 bases. Germline CDR1 LNHDA, CDR2 SQIVND (reference sequence). The CDR3 extends over 15 amino acids. V dropped 7 bases and J dropped 6; count of bases not matched to a gene: 11. The chain's CDR3 is CASTPDRGHENGYTF. The DNA for the CDR3 is TGTGCCAGTACCCCCGACAGGGGGCATGAAAATGGCTACACCTTC.

The chain recombines TRBV4-1 with TRBJ2-5; D not resolved. V gave up 2 bases and J gave up 5 bases, with 15 bases separating them. This CDR3 contains 15 residues. Looked up from germline, CDR1 is MGHRA and CDR2 is YSYEKL. CDR3 loop: CASSQPSSRTETQYF. In DNA form, the CDR3 reads TGCGCCAGCAGCCAACCCTCATCTAGAACCGAGACCCAGTACTTC.

The J gene is TRBJ2-5, the V gene TRBV5-8, with 7 bases aligning to TRBD1. The germline gives CDR1 SGHTS, CDR2 YDEGEE. The CDR3 has 14 amino acids. V shed 1 base, J shed 5 bases, and the junction held 5 bases outside the gene matches. The CDR3 sequence: CASSLRQGWETQYF. CDR3 DNA: TGTGCCAGCAGCTTGAGACAGGGATGGGAGACCCAGTACTTC.

J is TRBJ2-7 and V is TRBV18, with 7 nucleotides matching TRBD1. V lost 3 bases and J lost 3; bases outside the gene matches: 5. Per germline, CDR1 KGHSH and CDR2 LQKENI. The CDR3 loop spans 14 amino acids. Written as DNA, the CDR3 is TGTGCCAGCTCACCTATAGGACAGGACTACGAGCAGTACTTC. This encodes CASSPIGQDYEQYF.

V usage is TRBV4-1 and J usage is TRBJ2-6; D may be TRBD1 (6 bases). V dropped 4 bases and J dropped 1 base, with 17 bases sitting between them. This CDR3 has 18 residues. The V gene's germline CDR1 is MGHRA and CDR2 YSYEKL. The CDR3 region has the DNA TGCGCCAGCAGCCGAACCGGGACACCTACATCTGGGGCCAACGTCCTGACTTTC. This codes for CASSRTGTPTSGANVLTF.

This sequence joins TRBV4-3 and TRBJ2-3; the match to TRBD2 covers 7 bases. Germline V lookup: CDR1 LGHNA, CDR2 YSLEER. The CDR3 is made up of 17 amino acids. V was clipped by 3 bases and J by 1 base; unmatched bases: 10. This chain's CDR3 is CASSHQFLTSRTDTQYF. The CDR3 nucleotides are TGCGCCAGCAGCCATCAATTCTTGACTAGCCGCACAGATACGCAGTATTTT.

DNA of the CDR3: TGTGCCAGCAGCTTAGGACAGGGGATAGATACGCAGTATTTT. It translates to CASSLGQGIDTQYF. The chain has TRBV7-7 and TRBJ2-3; 8 bases are shared with TRBD1. The length of the CDR3 is 14 residues. Per the germline V gene, CDR1 is SSHAT and CDR2 is FNYEAQ (reference sequence). The V segment lost 1 base and the J segment 5 bases; nucleotides outside the gene matches: 2.

The V and J genes are TRBV5-6 and TRBJ2-4, with 8 bases lining up with TRBD2. This CDR3 comprises 17 residues. With V trimmed by 3 bases and J by 0 bases, 8 bases remained unmatched. Germline CDR1 SGHDT, CDR2 YYEEEE. The CDR3 DNA reads as TGTGCCAGCAGCTCACCAGCGGGGGCCCTAGCCAAAAACATTCAGTACTTC. Protein: CASSSPAGALAKNIQYF.

The rearrangement links TRBV20-1 to TRBJ1-3, with a possible D match to TRBD1 (5 bases). The CDR3 sequence is 11 residues long. Trimming removed 7 bases at V and 4 bases at J, with 8 bases between. Germline CDR1 is DFQATT and CDR2 is SNEGSKA (reference sequence). DNA for the CDR3: TGCAGTGTTAACAGGGGAAACACCATATATTTT. It is translated as CSVNRGNTIYF.

This clone is a singleton in its sample. This chain uses TRBV18 with TRBJ2-3, with D maybe TRBD1 (6 bases). V lost 2 bases to trimming and J lost 6 bases, with 12 bases between them. The CDR3 extends over 14 amino acids. CDR1 KGHSH and CDR2 LQKENI come from the germline V gene. The CDR3, as DNA: TGTGCCAGCTCACCAAGTCAGGGGCCCGATACGCAGTATTTT. Amino acids: CASSPSQGPDTQYF.

The genes are TRBV1 and TRBJ2-5; TRBD2 was called by the table and not checked on the DNA. TRBV1 is deemed a pseudogene. The CDR3 length is 13 residues. The CDR3 bases are TGCACCAGCAGCCAAGTTGCGCCAGAGACCCAGTACTTC. It specifies CTSSQVAPETQYF.

The chain carries TRBV9 and TRBJ2-1, with 10 positions matching TRBD1. CDR1 and CDR2 from the germline V gene are SGDLS and YYNGEE. V shed 4 bases, J shed 1 base, and the junction held 5 bases outside the gene matches. There are 16 residues in the CDR3. The CDR3: CASSSGTGESYNEQFF. CDR3 nucleotide sequence: TGTGCCAGCAGCTCCGGGACAGGGGAGTCCTACAATGAGCAGTTCTTC. Using reference TRBV9 and TRBJ2-1 for the parts outside the CDR3, the full variable domain is DSGVTQTPKHLITATGQRVTLRCSPRSGDLSVYWYQQSLDQGLQFLIQYYNGEERAKGNILERFSAQQFPDLHSELNLSSLELGDSALYFCASSSGTGESYNEQFFGPGTRLTVL.

This rearrangement joins TRBV7-6 to TRBJ2-7; TRBD2 agrees at 9 bases. The CDR3 is 14 amino acids. The V and J ends lost 1 base and 5 bases, in that order; junction bases with no gene match: 3. In germline, CDR1 is SGHVS, CDR2 FNYEAQ. The DNA for the CDR3 is TGTGCCAGCAGCTTAGGGCGGACTAGCGACGAGCAGTACTTC. It translates to CASSLGRTSDEQYF.

V gene TRBV9 combines with J gene TRBJ2-2; TRBD2 agrees at 7 bases. Germline-derived CDR1 and CDR2 are SGDLS and YYNGEE. V lost 6 bases and J lost 6; bases outside the gene matches: 2. The CDR3 runs 12 residues. CDR3 DNA: TGTGCCAGCACGGCGGGAGCCGGGGAGCTGTTTTTT. It is translated as CASTAGAGELFF.

This sequence joins TRBV7-3 and TRBJ2-2; weak D call: TRBD2 (7 bases). The germline V gene has CDR1 SGHTA and CDR2 FQGTGA. V shed 4 bases and J shed 0 bases, with 12 bases lying between them. This CDR3 has 16 residues. This chain's CDR3 is CASSSSGTPNTGELFF. DNA for the CDR3: TGTGCCAGCAGCTCAAGCGGGACACCGAACACCGGGGAGCTGTTTTTT.

This chain joins TRBV10-3 and TRBJ1-3; D remains ambiguous. This CDR3 is built from 13 residues. The germline V gene encodes CDR1 ENHRY and CDR2 SYGVKD. V was pared by 7 bases and J by 8 bases, with 15 bases between. CDR3 amino acids: CAIMGMGGDTIYF. The CDR3 coding sequence is TGTGCCATCATGGGGATGGGAGGTGACACCATATATTTT.

The CDR3 is CASSEMPPGLASSTQETQYF. CDR3 nucleotide sequence: TGTGCCAGCAGTGAAATGCCACCGGGACTAGCTTCCTCCACTCAAGAGACCCAGTACTTC. The chain carries TRBV6-1 and TRBJ2-5, with 9 bases identical to TRBD2. CDR3 length: 20 amino acids. Trimming removed 2 bases from V and 2 bases from J; junction bases left unmatched: 18. Germline assignment: CDR1 MNHNS and CDR2 SASEGT.